These T cell receptor beta chains were read from a single sample in a study of cytomegalovirus exposure and HLA in healthy donors. Method: immunoSEQ multiplex PCR; TCRdb's copy keeps in-frame clones and lacks some. The sample yields around 93,000 clones, roughly 80% seen once. Sequenced: PBMCs. The source is a man aged 25-40 years in good health and CMV-seropositive. The CDR3 runs from the conserved cysteine through the conserved F or W. Each record gives: V gene, J gene, D gene, CDR3 protein, CDR3 DNA. The D gene is left open where the match is weak.

>TRBV14|TRBJ2-7|-
CASSSGSYEQYF
TGTGCCAGCAGCTCGGGTTCCTACGAGCAGTACTTC
>TRBV5-4|TRBJ2-5|-
CASSLVPGILYF
TGTGCCAGCAGCTTGGTCCCAGGGATCCTTTACTTC
>TRBV6-6|TRBJ1-3|-
CASGTLVSGNTIYF
TGTGCCAGCGGGACATTGGTCTCTGGAAACACCATATATTTT
>TRBV11-2|TRBJ1-5|-
CASSLAQGGQPQHF
TGTGCCAGCAGCTTAGCGCAGGGCGGTCAGCCCCAGCATTTT
>TRBV5-1|TRBJ2-7|TRBD2
CASSLGLLAGSLYEQYF
TGCGCCAGCAGCTTAGGTCTACTAGCGGGTTCACTCTACGAGCAGTACTTC
>TRBV4-1|TRBJ2-1|TRBD2
CASSASGTAYNEQFF
TGCGCCAGCAGCGCTAGCGGGACCGCCTACAATGAGCAGTTCTTC
>TRBV2|TRBJ2-1|TRBD1
CASSEDRGNEQFF
TGTGCCAGCAGTGAGGACAGGGGCAATGAGCAGTTCTTC
>TRBV27|TRBJ1-5|-
CASSALQGRNQPQHF
TGTGCCAGCAGCGCTCTACAGGGACGCAATCAGCCCCAGCATTTT
>TRBV5-1|TRBJ1-6|TRBD1
CASSLALGGGGSPLHF
TGCGCCAGCAGCTTGGCCTTAGGGGGCGGAGGTTCACCCCTCCACTTT
>TRBV5-4|TRBJ1-2|TRBD1
CASSEGGQGEVSGYTF
TGTGCCAGCAGCGAGGGCGGACAGGGGGAAGTCAGTGGCTACACCTTC
>TRBV7-9|TRBJ1-1|-
CASSLGGTILNTEAFF
TGTGCCAGCAGCTTAGGGGGGACAATCTTGAACACTGAAGCTTTCTTT